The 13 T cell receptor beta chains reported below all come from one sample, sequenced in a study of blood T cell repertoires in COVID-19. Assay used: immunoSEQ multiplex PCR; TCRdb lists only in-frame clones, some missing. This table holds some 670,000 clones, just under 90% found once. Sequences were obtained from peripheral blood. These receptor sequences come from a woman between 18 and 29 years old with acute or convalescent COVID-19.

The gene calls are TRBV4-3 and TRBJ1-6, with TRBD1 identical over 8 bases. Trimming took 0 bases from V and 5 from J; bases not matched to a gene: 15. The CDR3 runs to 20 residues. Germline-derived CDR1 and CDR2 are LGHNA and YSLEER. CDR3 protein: CASSQDLHRQGFLDNSPLHF. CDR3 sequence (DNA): TGCGCCAGCAGCCAAGATCTACACCGACAGGGGTTTTTGGATAATTCACCCCTCCACTTT.

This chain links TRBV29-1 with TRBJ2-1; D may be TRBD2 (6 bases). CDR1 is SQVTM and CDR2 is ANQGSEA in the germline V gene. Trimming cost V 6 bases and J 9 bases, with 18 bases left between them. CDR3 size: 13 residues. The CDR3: CSVESGGESEQFF. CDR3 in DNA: TGCAGCGTCGAAAGTGGCGGGGAGAGTGAGCAGTTCTTC.

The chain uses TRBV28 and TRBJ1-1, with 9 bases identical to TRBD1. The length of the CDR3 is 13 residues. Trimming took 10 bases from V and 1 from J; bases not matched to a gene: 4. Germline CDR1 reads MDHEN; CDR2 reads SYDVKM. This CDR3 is CAIVTGGNTEAFF. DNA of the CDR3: TGTGCCATTGTGACAGGGGGGAACACTGAAGCTTTCTTT.

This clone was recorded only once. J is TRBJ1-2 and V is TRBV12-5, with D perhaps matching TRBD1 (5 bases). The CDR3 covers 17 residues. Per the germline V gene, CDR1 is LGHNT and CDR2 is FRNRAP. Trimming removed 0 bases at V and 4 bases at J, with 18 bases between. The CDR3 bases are TGTGCTAGTGGTTTGGTACTTAGACAGCTTATTCTCTATGGCTACACCTTC. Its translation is CASGLVLRQLILYGYTF.

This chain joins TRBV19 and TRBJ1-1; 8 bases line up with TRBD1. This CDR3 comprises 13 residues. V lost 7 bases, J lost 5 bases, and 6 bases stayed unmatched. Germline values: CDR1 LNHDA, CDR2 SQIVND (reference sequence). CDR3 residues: CASTGGSRTEAFF. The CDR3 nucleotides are TGTGCCAGTACAGGGGGCTCGAGGACTGAAGCTTTCTTT.

The CDR3 DNA sequence: TGTGCCAGCAGTTACTCGGGGGAGGGCTATGGCTACACCTTC. As protein: CASSYSGEGYGYTF. The chain has TRBV6-6 and TRBJ1-2, with a weak D call TRBD1 (5 bases). The CDR3 runs 14 residues. V was trimmed by 0 bases and J by 4 bases, leaving 9 bases between them. Looked up from germline, CDR1 is MNHNY and CDR2 is SVGAGI (reference sequence).

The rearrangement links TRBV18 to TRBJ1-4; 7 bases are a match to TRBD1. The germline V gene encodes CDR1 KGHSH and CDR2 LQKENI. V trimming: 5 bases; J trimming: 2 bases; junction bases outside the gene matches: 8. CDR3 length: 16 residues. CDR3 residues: CASSITGAHTNEKLFF. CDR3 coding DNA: TGTGCCAGCTCAATCACAGGGGCCCATACTAATGAAAAACTGTTTTTT.

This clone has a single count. The CDR3 loop reads CAWSVRDRAAPEQYF. The CDR3 DNA is TGTGCCTGGAGTGTACGGGACAGGGCCGCGCCCGAGCAGTACTTC. The chain uses TRBV30 and TRBJ2-7, with 9 bases fitting TRBD1. Germline V lookup: CDR1 GTSNPN, CDR2 SVGIG (reference sequence). This CDR3 is built from 15 residues. J gave up 6 bases and V 0 bases, and 9 bases lay outside the gene matches. The variable domain in full, completed from reference TRBV30 and TRBJ2-7, reads SQTIHQWPATLVQPVGSPLSLECTVEGTSNPNLYWYRQAAGRGLQLLFYSVGIGQISSEVPQNLSASRPQDRQFILSSKKLLLSDSGFYLCAWSVRDRAAPEQYFGPGTRLTVT.

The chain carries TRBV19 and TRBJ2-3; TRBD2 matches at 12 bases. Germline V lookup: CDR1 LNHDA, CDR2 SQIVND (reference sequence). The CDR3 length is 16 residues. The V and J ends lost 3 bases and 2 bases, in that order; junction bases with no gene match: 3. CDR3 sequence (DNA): TGTGCCAGTAGTATCACTAGCGGGGGGCACACAGATACGCAGTATTTT. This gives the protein CASSITSGGHTDTQYF.

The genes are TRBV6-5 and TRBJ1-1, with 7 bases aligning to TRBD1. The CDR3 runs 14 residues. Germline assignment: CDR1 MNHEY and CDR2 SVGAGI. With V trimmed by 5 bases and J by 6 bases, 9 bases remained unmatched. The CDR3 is CASSIQGNLAEAFF. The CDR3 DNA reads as TGTGCCAGCAGTATACAGGGGAACTTAGCTGAAGCTTTCTTT.

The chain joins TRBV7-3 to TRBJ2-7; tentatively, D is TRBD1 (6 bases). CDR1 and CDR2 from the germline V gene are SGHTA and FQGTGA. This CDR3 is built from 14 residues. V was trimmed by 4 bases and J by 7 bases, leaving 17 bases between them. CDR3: CASSSTSQGGEQYF. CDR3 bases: TGTGCCAGCAGCTCAACGTCACAGGGTGGGGAGCAGTACTTC.

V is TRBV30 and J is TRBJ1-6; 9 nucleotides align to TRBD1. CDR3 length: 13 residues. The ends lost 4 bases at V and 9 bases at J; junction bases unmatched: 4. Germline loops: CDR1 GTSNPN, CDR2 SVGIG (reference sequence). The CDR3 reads CAWMTGGASPLHF. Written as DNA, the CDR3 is TGTGCCTGGATGACAGGGGGAGCTTCACCCCTCCACTTT.

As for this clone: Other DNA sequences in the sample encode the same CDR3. For the CDR3, the DNA is TGTGCCAGCAGCGAGACAGGGTCCGACACTGAAGCTTTCTTT. It codes for CASSETGSDTEAFF. The chain employs TRBV9 and TRBJ1-1, with 7 bases identical to TRBD1. V trimming: 3 bases; J trimming: 3 bases; junction bases outside the gene matches: 5. CDR1 is SGDLS, CDR2 YYNGEE, per germline. The CDR3 totals 14 residues.